What follows are 29 T cell receptor beta chains derived from one specimen sequenced in a study of beta chain features in type 1 diabetes. The authors reverse transcribed all of the isolated RNA, so sequencing captured expressed TCRB transcripts. Using immunoSEQ multiplex PCR, the repertoire was profiled, and TCRdb retains in-frame clones only, with some absent. Here the sample spans 680,000 or so clones, roughly a sixth being singletons. Sequencing was carried out using naive CD4+ T cells from blood. Receptor source: a man aged 18 to 30 in good health.

This clone was counted only a few times. Distinct nucleotide sequences in the sample also encode this CDR3. This chain links TRBV7-3 with TRBJ2-2; D gene unclear. The CDR3 is made up of 14 amino acids. V shed 3 bases and J shed 3 bases, with 8 bases lying between them. Germline V gene sequence: CDR1 SGHTA, CDR2 FQGTGA. The CDR3 DNA reads TGTGCCAGCAGCTTGGATCGGGACACCGGGGAGCTGTTTTTT. Protein product: CASSLDRDTGELFF.

The sample holds a few counts of this clone. The V and J genes are TRBV7-2 and TRBJ2-3; no clear D gene. The CDR3 has 12 amino acids. Germline CDR1 and CDR2: SGHTA and FQGNSA. V was pared by 5 bases and J by 7 bases, with 10 bases between. CDR3 nucleotides: TGTGCCAGCAGCGATGGACGGAATACGCAGTATTTT. It encodes CASSDGRNTQYF.

The DNA of the CDR3 is TGTGCCAGCACAAGGGGGGGAACCCTATACAATGAGCAGTTCTTC. This gives the protein CASTRGGTLYNEQFF. The J gene is TRBJ2-1, the V gene TRBV27; D possibly corresponds to TRBD2 (7 bases). Germline V CDR1 and CDR2: MNHEY, SMNVEV (reference sequence). V was trimmed by 7 bases and J by 4 bases, leaving 17 bases between them. CDR3 length: 15 residues.

This chain joins TRBV5-1 and TRBJ2-5; possibly TRBD1 for D (5 bases). Germline V gives CDR1 SGHRS, CDR2 YFSETQ. The CDR3 sequence is 16 residues long. V was shortened by 0 bases and J by 4 bases, with 16 bases between the two germline ends. The CDR3, as DNA: TGCGCCAGCAGCTTGGATGGCAGGGAACGGAGAGAGACCCAGTACTTC. It encodes CASSLDGRERRETQYF. The variable domain in full, with the rest retrieved from reference TRBV5-1 and TRBJ2-5, is KAGVTQTPRYLIKTRGQQVTLSCSPISGHRSVSWYQQTPGQGLQFLFEYFSETQRNKGNFPGRFSGRQFSNSRSEMNVSTLELGDSALYLCASSLDGRERRETQYFGPGTRLLVL.

This clone has only a few counts. The V call is TRBV6-5, the J call TRBJ2-6; D remains unclear. The V gene's germline CDR1 is MNHEY and CDR2 SVGAGI. With 7 bases removed from V and 1 base from J, the gap between germline ends came to 5 bases. The CDR3 covers 13 residues. This CDR3 reads CASIGSGANVLTF. Here the CDR3 DNA reads TGTGCCAGCATAGGGTCTGGGGCCAACGTCCTGACTTTC.

This clone was counted only a few times. The genes are TRBV6-5 and TRBJ1-2; D might be TRBD1 (6 bases). CDR1 is MNHEY, CDR2 SVGAGI, per germline. Deletions cut 0 bases from V and 4 bases from J, with 9 bases between. This CDR3 is built from 14 residues. As DNA, the CDR3 is TGTGCCAGCAGTTACTCTAGACAGGTCTATGGCTACACCTTC. Protein product: CASSYSRQVYGYTF.

This chain uses TRBV9 with TRBJ2-5; 7 bases line up with TRBD1. The CDR3 totals 16 residues. Losses at the gene ends were 0 bases for V and 4 bases for J; bases not matched to a gene: 9. Germline V gives CDR1 SGDLS, CDR2 YYNGEE. The CDR3 nucleotides read TGTGCCAGCAGCGTAGCACCCGGGACAGCAGTAGAGACCCAGTACTTC. This codes for CASSVAPGTAVETQYF.

There are a few counts of this clone. The chain has TRBV9 and TRBJ2-5; D is ambiguous. Per the germline V gene, CDR1 is SGDLS and CDR2 is YYNGEE. Trimming took 2 bases from V and 5 from J, leaving 10 bases between them. The CDR3 contains 13 residues. The CDR3 nucleotides read TGTGCCAGCAGCGTGGCTTTGTGGGAGACCCAGTACTTC. It codes for CASSVALWETQYF.

This clone was detected a few times. The V and J genes are TRBV6-5 and TRBJ2-3; D might be TRBD1 (6 bases). The CDR3 length is 15 residues. Germline-derived CDR1 and CDR2 are MNHEY and SVGAGI. With 6 bases removed from V and 3 bases from J, the gap between germline ends came to 16 bases. The CDR3 DNA is TGTGCCAGCAGAGTACAGGGACCCGTTACAGATACGCAGTATTTT. Encoded protein: CASRVQGPVTDTQYF.

The chain links TRBV7-2 to TRBJ2-4, with D perhaps TRBD1 (5 bases). The CDR3 covers 18 residues. Per the germline V gene, CDR1 is SGHTA and CDR2 is FQGNSA. V was trimmed by 1 base and J by 1 base, leaving 17 bases between them. This CDR3 reads CASSLEAQGVVAKNIQYF. DNA of the CDR3: TGTGCCAGCAGCTTAGAGGCCCAGGGTGTGGTGGCCAAAAACATTCAGTACTTC. Full variable domain (outside the CDR3, taken from reference TRBV7-2 and TRBJ2-4): GAGVSQSPSNKVTEKGKDVELRCDPISGHTALYWYRQSLGQGLEFLIYFQGNSAPDKSGLPSDRFSAERTGGSVSTLTIQRTQQEDSAVYLCASSLEAQGVVAKNIQYFGAGTRLSVL.

This clone was found a few times. The CDR3 loop is CASSLQGSSYEQYF. CDR3 coding DNA: TGTGCCAGCAGCCTACAGGGGTCCTCCTACGAGCAGTACTTC. The chain carries TRBV7-2 and TRBJ2-7; 7 bases agree with TRBD1. Germline assignment: CDR1 SGHTA and CDR2 FQGNSA. Losses at the gene ends were 5 bases for V and 0 bases for J; bases not matched to a gene: 4. The CDR3 loop spans 14 amino acids.

The J gene is TRBJ1-5, the V gene TRBV5-5, with D perhaps TRBD1 (6 bases). The CDR3 length is 16 residues. Trimming left V 3 bases short and J 4 bases short, with 17 bases between. The germline gives CDR1 SGHKS, CDR2 YYEKEE (reference sequence). CDR3 nucleotide sequence: TGTGCCAGCAGCTCGAGTGACAGGCCCTTTAATCAGCCCCAGCATTTT. It codes for CASSSSDRPFNQPQHF. Together with reference TRBV5-5 and TRBJ1-5, the CDR3 gives the full variable domain: DAGVTQSPTHLIKTRGQQVTLRCSPISGHKSVSWYQQVLGQGPQFIFQYYEKEERGRGNFPDRFSARQFPNYSSELNVNALLLGDSALYLCASSSSDRPFNQPQHFGDGTRLSIL.

This clone was counted a single time. This rearrangement joins TRBV10-3 to TRBJ1-2, with D tentatively TRBD1 (5 bases). Germline V gene data show CDR1 as ENHRY and CDR2 as SYGVKD. V was pared by 0 bases and J by 1 base, with 9 bases between. This CDR3 is built from 15 residues. Here the CDR3 reads CAISESQGVNYGYTF. Written as DNA, the CDR3 is TGTGCCATCAGTGAGTCGCAGGGAGTTAACTATGGCTACACCTTC.

This clone was recorded a few times. This chain uses TRBV19 with TRBJ2-7; D unclear. Between the trimmed V and J ends, which lost 6 bases and 3 bases, there was a span of 6 bases. Germline V gene sequence: CDR1 LNHDA, CDR2 SQIVND (reference sequence). The length of the CDR3 is 11 residues. This CDR3 is CASRTRYEQYF. In DNA, the CDR3 is TGTGCCAGTAGGACCCGCTACGAGCAGTACTTC.

The V gene is TRBV7-3, the J gene TRBJ2-7, with D tentatively TRBD1 (5 bases). Germline assignment: CDR1 SGHTA and CDR2 FQGTGA. The CDR3 extends over 12 amino acids. V was pared by 5 bases and J by 4 bases, with 9 bases between. Here the CDR3 reads CASSPSGYEQYF. The CDR3 bases are TGTGCCAGCAGCCCGTCAGGGTACGAGCAGTACTTC.

Only a few counts were recorded for this clone. V gene TRBV25-1 combines with J gene TRBJ2-1, with D unresolved. CDR3 length: 14 amino acids. V was pared by 7 bases and J by 0 bases, with 10 bases between. Looked up from germline, CDR1 is MGHDK and CDR2 is SYGVNS. The CDR3 loop reads CASTRTSSYNEQFF. The CDR3 DNA reads as TGTGCCAGCACTAGGACGTCCTCCTACAATGAGCAGTTCTTC.

Turning to this clone: This sample includes further DNA sequences coding for the same CDR3. This chain connects TRBV9 to TRBJ1-1, with D possibly matching TRBD1 (5 bases). Germline V gene sequence: CDR1 SGDLS, CDR2 YYNGEE. V was trimmed by 5 bases and J by 4 bases, leaving 12 bases between them. The CDR3 totals 13 residues. The CDR3 DNA is TGTGCCAGCAGTCCGGGGGGACGCACTGAAGCTTTCTTT. It specifies CASSPGGRTEAFF. The variable domain in full, with the rest retrieved from reference TRBV9 and TRBJ1-1, is DSGVTQTPKHLITATGQRVTLRCSPRSGDLSVYWYQQSLDQGLQFLIQYYNGEERAKGNILERFSAQQFPDLHSELNLSSLELGDSALYFCASSPGGRTEAFFGQGTRLTVV.

The CDR3 DNA reads as TGCAGTGCTAGAGATTTAGGTGGCTACACCTTC. Its protein product is CSARDLGGYTF. This sequence joins TRBV20-1 and TRBJ1-2; D not resolved. Trimming left V 0 bases short and J 7 bases short, with 6 bases between. The CDR3 loop spans 11 amino acids. Germline CDR1 and CDR2: DFQATT and SNEGSKA (reference sequence).

The genes are TRBV5-6 and TRBJ2-5, with D uncertain. V was cut by 2 bases and J by 4 bases, with 6 bases left in between. Germline V CDR1 and CDR2: SGHDT, YYEEEE. This CDR3 is 12 amino acids long. CDR3 sequence reads: CASSFLAETQYF. The CDR3 DNA is TGTGCCAGCAGCTTCCTGGCAGAGACCCAGTACTTC.

This clone came up a few times. The chain is built from TRBV9 and TRBJ1-2; a possible D gene is TRBD1 (6 bases). Germline CDR1 and CDR2: SGDLS and YYNGEE. The CDR3 extends over 16 amino acids. With 3 bases removed from V and 2 bases from J, the gap between germline ends came to 17 bases. DNA of the CDR3: TGTGCCAGCAGCGGGAGGGGGTGGACAACGAACTATGGCTACACCTTC. This encodes CASSGRGWTTNYGYTF. Full variable domain (rest looked up from reference TRBV9 and TRBJ1-2): DSGVTQTPKHLITATGQRVTLRCSPRSGDLSVYWYQQSLDQGLQFLIQYYNGEERAKGNILERFSAQQFPDLHSELNLSSLELGDSALYFCASSGRGWTTNYGYTFGSGTRLTVV.

This clone has ten or more counts. Other DNA sequences in this sample translate to the same CDR3. The V call is TRBV28, the J call TRBJ2-6; D is uncertain. Trimming stripped 2 bases from V and 2 bases from J, with 7 bases between. Germline V gives CDR1 MDHEN, CDR2 SYDVKM. The CDR3 has 15 amino acids. CDR3 sequence reads: CASSLIRAGANVLTF. In DNA, the CDR3 is TGTGCCAGCAGTTTAATCCGGGCTGGGGCCAACGTCCTGACTTTC.

This clone was observed many times. The genes are TRBV7-9 and TRBJ2-4; the D is unclear. The length of the CDR3 is 15 residues. Trimming pared 1 base from V and 1 base from J, leaving 8 bases between. CDR1 is SEHNR, CDR2 FQNEAQ, per germline (reference sequence). CDR3 sequence reads: CASSLVDFAKNIQYF. CDR3 nucleotide sequence: TGTGCCAGCAGCTTAGTCGATTTCGCCAAAAACATTCAGTACTTC. The complete variable domain, with remaining parts taken from reference TRBV7-9 and TRBJ2-4, reads DTGVSQNPRHKITKRGQNVTFRCDPISEHNRLYWYRQTLGQGPEFLTYFQNEAQLEKSRLLSDRFSAERPKGSFSTLEIQRTEQGDSAMYLCASSLVDFAKNIQYFGAGTRLSVL.

This clone showed up just a few times. This chain uses TRBV14 with TRBJ2-4; the D gene is possibly TRBD1 (6 bases). This CDR3 comprises 15 residues. Trimming stripped 1 base from V and 6 bases from J, with 13 bases between. Germline V gene data show CDR1 as SGHDN and CDR2 as FVKESK. CDR3 nucleotides: TGTGCCAGCAGCCAAGGGACAGCCGGGTCAAACATTCAGTACTTC. This sequence encodes CASSQGTAGSNIQYF. The entire variable domain, with the rest obtained from reference TRBV14 and TRBJ2-4, is as follows: EAGVTQFPSHSVIEKGQTVTLRCDPISGHDNLYWYRRVMGKEIKFLLHFVKESKQDESGMPNNRFLAERTGGTYSTLKVQPAELEDSGVYFCASSQGTAGSNIQYFGAGTRLSVL.

This clone was recorded a few times. This chain connects TRBV6-1 to TRBJ1-5; the D gene is possibly TRBD1 (6 bases). Germline assignment: CDR1 MNHNS and CDR2 SASEGT. V was shortened by 7 bases and J by 7 bases, with 14 bases between the two germline ends. The CDR3 extends over 13 amino acids. The CDR3 nucleotides read TGTGCCAGCAAGAAGGGGGGCTTACAGCCCCAGCATTTT. It yields the protein CASKKGGLQPQHF.

The chain employs TRBV4-1 and TRBJ2-7; the match to TRBD1 covers 8 bases. J gave up 2 bases and V 0 bases, and 6 bases lay outside the gene matches. CDR3 length: 16 residues. CDR1 MGHRA and CDR2 YSYEKL come from the germline V gene. The CDR3 coding sequence is TGCGCCAGCAGCCAAGATCAGGAGACAGGGGCCTACGAGCAGTACTTC. This gives the protein CASSQDQETGAYEQYF.

The table lists this clone with a few counts. The chain carries TRBV9 and TRBJ2-5; no definite D call. Trimming took off 2 bases at V and 2 bases at J, with 13 bases between the two ends. In germline, CDR1 is SGDLS, CDR2 YYNGEE. This CDR3 has 15 amino acids. CDR3 coding DNA: TGTGCCAGCAGCGTGGGAACAGCCACACAAGAGACCCAGTACTTC. It yields the protein CASSVGTATQETQYF.

The V and J genes are TRBV5-1 and TRBJ2-1; D may be TRBD1 (6 bases). The CDR3 contains 18 residues. Germline V lookup: CDR1 SGHRS, CDR2 YFSETQ. Trimming removed 5 bases at V and 2 bases at J, with 23 bases between. CDR3 residues: CASSQELYRVKTYNEQFF. In nucleotides, the CDR3 is TGCGCCAGCAGTCAAGAATTATACAGGGTAAAAACCTACAATGAGCAGTTCTTC.

The rearrangement uses TRBV4-2 and TRBJ2-1; the match to TRBD2 covers 9 bases. Germline V gene lookup returns CDR1 LGHNA and CDR2 YNFKEQ. J gave up 8 bases and V 2 bases, and 16 bases lay outside the gene matches. CDR3 size: 18 residues. CDR3 loop: CASSQLMVGGRASDEQFF. CDR3 bases: TGTGCCAGCAGCCAACTAATGGTGGGCGGGAGGGCCTCGGATGAGCAGTTCTTC.

J is TRBJ2-7 and V is TRBV7-2; the match to TRBD1 covers 8 bases. This CDR3 is 15 amino acids long. V lost 5 bases, J lost 4 bases, and 10 bases stayed unmatched. Germline V gene sequence: CDR1 SGHTA, CDR2 FQGNSA. CDR3 protein: CASSPRTGYSYEQYF. The CDR3 DNA reads as TGTGCCAGCAGCCCTCGGACAGGGTATAGTTACGAGCAGTACTTC.